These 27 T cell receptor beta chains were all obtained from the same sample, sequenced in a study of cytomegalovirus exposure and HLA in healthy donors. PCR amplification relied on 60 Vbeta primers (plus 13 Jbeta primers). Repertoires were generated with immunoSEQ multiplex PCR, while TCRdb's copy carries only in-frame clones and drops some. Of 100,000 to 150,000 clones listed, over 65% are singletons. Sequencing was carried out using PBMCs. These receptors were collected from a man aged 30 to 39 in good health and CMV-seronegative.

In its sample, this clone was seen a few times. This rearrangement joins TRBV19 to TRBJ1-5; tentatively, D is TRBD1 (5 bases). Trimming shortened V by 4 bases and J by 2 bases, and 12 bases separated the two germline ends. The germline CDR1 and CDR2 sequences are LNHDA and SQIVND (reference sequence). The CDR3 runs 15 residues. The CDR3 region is CASSKTTARNQPQHF. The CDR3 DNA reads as TGTGCCAGTAGTAAAACGACAGCTCGCAATCAGCCCCAGCATTTT.

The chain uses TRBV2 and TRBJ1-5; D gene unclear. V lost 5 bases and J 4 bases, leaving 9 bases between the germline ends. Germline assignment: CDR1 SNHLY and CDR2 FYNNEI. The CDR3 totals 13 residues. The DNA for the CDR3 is TGTGCCAGCAGTTGGTCGGGAAATCAGCCCCAGCATTTT. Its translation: CASSWSGNQPQHF.

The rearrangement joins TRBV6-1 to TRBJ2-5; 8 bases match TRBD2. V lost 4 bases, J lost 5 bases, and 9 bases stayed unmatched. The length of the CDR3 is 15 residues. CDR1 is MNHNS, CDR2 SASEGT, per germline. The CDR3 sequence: CASSVFRAGAETQYF. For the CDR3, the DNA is TGTGCCAGCAGTGTGTTCAGAGCGGGAGCGGAGACCCAGTACTTC.

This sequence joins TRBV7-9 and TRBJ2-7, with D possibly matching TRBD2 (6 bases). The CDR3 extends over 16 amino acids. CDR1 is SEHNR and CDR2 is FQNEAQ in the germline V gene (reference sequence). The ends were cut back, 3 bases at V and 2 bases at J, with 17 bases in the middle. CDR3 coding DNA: TGTGCCAGCAGCTTTCGAGGAGGGACCGAACCCTACGAGCAGTACTTC. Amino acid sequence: CASSFRGGTEPYEQYF.

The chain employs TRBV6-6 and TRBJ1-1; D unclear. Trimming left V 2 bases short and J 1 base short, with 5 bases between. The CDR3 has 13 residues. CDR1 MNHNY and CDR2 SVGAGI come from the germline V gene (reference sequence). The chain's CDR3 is CASSYGGNTEAFF. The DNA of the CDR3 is TGTGCCAGCAGTTACGGAGGGAACACTGAAGCTTTCTTT.

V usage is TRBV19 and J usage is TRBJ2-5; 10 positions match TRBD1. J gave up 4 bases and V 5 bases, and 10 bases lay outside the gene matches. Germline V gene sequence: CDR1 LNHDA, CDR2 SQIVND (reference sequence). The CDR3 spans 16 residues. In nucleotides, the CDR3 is TGTGCCAGTAGTCCCAGAGGGGGACAGGGGAGAGAGACCCAGTACTTC. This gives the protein CASSPRGGQGRETQYF.

In DNA, the CDR3 is TGCGCCAGCAGCCTTCCCGACAGGGACTATGGCTACACCTTC. Protein: CASSLPDRDYGYTF. This chain connects TRBV5-1 to TRBJ1-2; TRBD1 agrees at 7 bases. The CDR3 sequence is 14 residues long. Per the germline V gene, CDR1 is SGHRS and CDR2 is YFSETQ. With 4 bases clipped from V and 3 bases from J, the junction kept 6 bases outside the gene matches.

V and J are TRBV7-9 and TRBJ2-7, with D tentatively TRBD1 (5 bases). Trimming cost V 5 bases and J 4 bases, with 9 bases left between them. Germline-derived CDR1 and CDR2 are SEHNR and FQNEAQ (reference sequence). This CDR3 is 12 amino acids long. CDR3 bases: TGTGCCAGCAGCCCGACAGAATACGAGCAGTACTTC. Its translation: CASSPTEYEQYF.

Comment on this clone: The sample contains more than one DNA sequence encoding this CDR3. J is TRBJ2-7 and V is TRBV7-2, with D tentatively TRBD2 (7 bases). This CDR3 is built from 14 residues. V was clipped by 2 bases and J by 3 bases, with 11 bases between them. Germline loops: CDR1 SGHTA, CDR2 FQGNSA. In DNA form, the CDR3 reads TGTGCCAGCAGCTTAACGGGGGGCTTCTACGAGCAGTACTTC. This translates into CASSLTGGFYEQYF.

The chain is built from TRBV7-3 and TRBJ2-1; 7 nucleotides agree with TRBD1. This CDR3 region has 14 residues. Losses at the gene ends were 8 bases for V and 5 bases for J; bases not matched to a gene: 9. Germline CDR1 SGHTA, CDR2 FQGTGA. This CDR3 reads CASSTGEINNEQFF. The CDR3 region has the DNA TGTGCCAGCTCAACAGGGGAAATTAACAATGAGCAGTTCTTC.

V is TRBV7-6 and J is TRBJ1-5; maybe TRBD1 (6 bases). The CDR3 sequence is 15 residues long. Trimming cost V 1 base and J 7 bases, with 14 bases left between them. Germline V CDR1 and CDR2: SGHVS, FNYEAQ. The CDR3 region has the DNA TGTGCCAGCAGCTTAGGGAACAGGGTTCGGCAGCCCCAGCATTTT. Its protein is CASSLGNRVRQPQHF.

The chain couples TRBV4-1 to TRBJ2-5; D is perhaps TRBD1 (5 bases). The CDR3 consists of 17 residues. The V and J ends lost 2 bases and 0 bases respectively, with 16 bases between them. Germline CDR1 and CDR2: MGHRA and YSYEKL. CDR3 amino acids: CASSQRERQKHQETQYF. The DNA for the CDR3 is TGCGCCAGCAGCCAAAGAGAGAGACAGAAACACCAAGAGACCCAGTACTTC.

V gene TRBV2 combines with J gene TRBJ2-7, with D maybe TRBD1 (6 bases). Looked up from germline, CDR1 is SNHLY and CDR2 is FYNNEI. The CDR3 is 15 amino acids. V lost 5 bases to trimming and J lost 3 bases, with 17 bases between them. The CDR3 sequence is CASSLAGTSYYEQYF. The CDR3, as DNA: TGTGCCAGCAGTTTAGCTGGGACATCTTACTACGAGCAGTACTTC.

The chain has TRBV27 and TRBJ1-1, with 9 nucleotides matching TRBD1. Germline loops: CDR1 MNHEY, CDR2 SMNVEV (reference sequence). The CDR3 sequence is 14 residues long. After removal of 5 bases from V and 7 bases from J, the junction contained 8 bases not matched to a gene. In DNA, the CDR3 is TGTGCCAGCAGTGATACAGGGGGCTTAGATGAAGCTTTCTTT. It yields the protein CASSDTGGLDEAFF.

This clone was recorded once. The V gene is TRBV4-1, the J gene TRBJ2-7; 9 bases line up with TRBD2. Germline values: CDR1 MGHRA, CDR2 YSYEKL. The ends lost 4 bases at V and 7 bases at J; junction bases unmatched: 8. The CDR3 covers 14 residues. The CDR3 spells CASSLLAGSGEQYF. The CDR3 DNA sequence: TGCGCCAGCAGCCTCCTAGCGGGGTCCGGGGAGCAGTACTTC.

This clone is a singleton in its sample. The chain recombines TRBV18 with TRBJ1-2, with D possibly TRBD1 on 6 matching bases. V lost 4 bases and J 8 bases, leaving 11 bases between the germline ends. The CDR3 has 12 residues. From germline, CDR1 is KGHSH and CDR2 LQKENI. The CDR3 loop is CASSQRTVGYTF. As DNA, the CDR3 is TGTGCCAGCTCACAAAGGACAGTAGGCTACACCTTC.

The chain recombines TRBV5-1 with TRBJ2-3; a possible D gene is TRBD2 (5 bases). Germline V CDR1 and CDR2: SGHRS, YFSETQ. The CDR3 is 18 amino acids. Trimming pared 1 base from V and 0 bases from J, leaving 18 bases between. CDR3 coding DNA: TGCGCCAGCAGCTTGTGGGCCGGGGTTGGTTACAGCACAGATACGCAGTATTTT. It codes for CASSLWAGVGYSTDTQYF.

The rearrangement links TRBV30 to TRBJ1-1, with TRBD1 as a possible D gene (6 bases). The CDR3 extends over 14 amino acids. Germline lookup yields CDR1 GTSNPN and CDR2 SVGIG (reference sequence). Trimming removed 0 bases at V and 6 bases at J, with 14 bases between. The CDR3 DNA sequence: TGTGCCTGGAGTGTTCTTAGGGGGATCGCTGAAGCTTTCTTT. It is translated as CAWSVLRGIAEAFF.

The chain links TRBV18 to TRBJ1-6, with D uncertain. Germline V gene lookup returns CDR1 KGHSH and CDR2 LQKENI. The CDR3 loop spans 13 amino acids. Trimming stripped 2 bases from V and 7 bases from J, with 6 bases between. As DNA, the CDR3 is TGTGCCAGCTCACCAGATGCGAATTCACCCCTCCACTTT. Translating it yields CASSPDANSPLHF.

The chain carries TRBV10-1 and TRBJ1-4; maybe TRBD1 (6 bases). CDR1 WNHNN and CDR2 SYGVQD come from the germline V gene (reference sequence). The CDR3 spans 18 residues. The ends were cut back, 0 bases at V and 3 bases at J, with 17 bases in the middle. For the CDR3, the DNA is TGCGCCAGCAGTGAGTCGAGGGGGACCCCGTTCCCTAATGAAAAACTGTTTTTT. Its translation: CASSESRGTPFPNEKLFF.

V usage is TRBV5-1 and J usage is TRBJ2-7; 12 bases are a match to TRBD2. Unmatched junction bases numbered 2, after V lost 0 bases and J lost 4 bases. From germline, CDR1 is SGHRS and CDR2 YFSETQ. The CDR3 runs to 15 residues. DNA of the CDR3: TGCGCCAGCAGCTTGGCCACTAGCGGGAGGTACGAGCAGTACTTC. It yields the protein CASSLATSGRYEQYF. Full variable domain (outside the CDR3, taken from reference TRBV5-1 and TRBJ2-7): KAGVTQTPRYLIKTRGQQVTLSCSPISGHRSVSWYQQTPGQGLQFLFEYFSETQRNKGNFPGRFSGRQFSNSRSEMNVSTLELGDSALYLCASSLATSGRYEQYFGPGTRLTVT.

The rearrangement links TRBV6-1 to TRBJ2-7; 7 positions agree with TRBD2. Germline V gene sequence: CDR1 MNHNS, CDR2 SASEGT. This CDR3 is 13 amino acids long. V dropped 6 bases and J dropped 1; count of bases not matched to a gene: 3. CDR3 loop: CASRPSGSYEQYF. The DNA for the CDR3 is TGTGCCAGCAGACCTAGCGGTTCCTACGAGCAGTACTTC.

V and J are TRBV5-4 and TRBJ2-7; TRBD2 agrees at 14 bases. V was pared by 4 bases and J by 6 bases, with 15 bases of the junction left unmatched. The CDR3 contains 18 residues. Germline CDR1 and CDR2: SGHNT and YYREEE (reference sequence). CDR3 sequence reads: CASSRSSGGLAGVGEQYF. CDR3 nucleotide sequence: TGTGCCAGCAGCCGTTCAAGCGGGGGACTAGCGGGAGTGGGCGAGCAGTACTTC.

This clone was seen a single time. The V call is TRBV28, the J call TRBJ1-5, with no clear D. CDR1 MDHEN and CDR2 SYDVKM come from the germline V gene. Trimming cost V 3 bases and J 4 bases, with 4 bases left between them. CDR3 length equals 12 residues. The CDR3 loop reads CASSFRNQPQHF. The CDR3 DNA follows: TGTGCCAGCAGTTTCAGAAATCAGCCCCAGCATTTT.

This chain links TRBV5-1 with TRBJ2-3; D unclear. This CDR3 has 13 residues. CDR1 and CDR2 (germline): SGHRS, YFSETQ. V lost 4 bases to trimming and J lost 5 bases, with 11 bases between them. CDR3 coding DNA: TGCGCCAGCAGCGTGCAGAATGGAGATACGCAGTATTTT. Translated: CASSVQNGDTQYF.

The CDR3: CASSSLQGEKLFF. For the CDR3, the DNA is TGTGCCAGCAGTTCCTTACAGGGAGAAAAACTGTTTTTT. The chain links TRBV6-6 to TRBJ1-4; D is perhaps TRBD1 (6 bases). V dropped 4 bases and J dropped 8 bases, with 11 bases sitting between them. The CDR3 runs to 13 residues. CDR1 and CDR2 (germline): MNHNY, SVGAGI (reference sequence).

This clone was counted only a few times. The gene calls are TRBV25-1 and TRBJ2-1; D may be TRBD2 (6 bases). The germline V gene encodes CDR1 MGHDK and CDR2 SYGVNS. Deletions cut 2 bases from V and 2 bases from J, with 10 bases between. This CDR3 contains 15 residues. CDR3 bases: TGTGCCAGCAGTGAAGGGACTGGTCCCTACAATGAGCAGTTCTTC. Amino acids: CASSEGTGPYNEQFF.